This T cell receptor (beta chain) appears in the sequencing data of a study of T cell responses to AZD1222 COVID-19 vaccine. Concerning this clone: Antigen: not known.

Notes on the study in general: White British ancestry dominated among donors, who included more females, and clonal diversity was possibly underestimated. Spike was spanned by vaccine-associated CD4 TCRs, with dominance at 160-218 and 743-854.

Profiling relied on immunoSEQ multiplex PCR, and the TCRdb table lists in-frame clones only, not all of them. The repertoire holds tens of thousands of clones, with approximately 91% as singletons. Material: peripheral blood, obtained on day 0 of AZD1222 vaccination. This TCR came from an adult in good health.

In nucleotides, the CDR3 is TGTGCCAGCAGCTTAGCTCTGGGGGCGGGGGCAGATACGCAGTATTTT. It yields the protein CASSLALGAGADTQYF. The chain links TRBV11-2 to TRBJ2-3; the D gene is possibly TRBD2 (7 bases). Germline-derived CDR1 and CDR2 are SGHAT and FQNNGV. The V and J ends lost 1 base and 4 bases respectively, with 15 bases between them. The CDR3 is 16 residues long.